Below, one TCR beta chain is given with its context. PBMCs, at least 6 million per sample, were isolated. This sample is drawn from a study of blood T cells in healthy people across ages. For the second PCR, which ran for about 7 to 11 cycles, a sample-barcoded 5' primer and a J-beta primer mix were used. TCRdb re-called the 5' RACE reads through MiXCR, storing one row per CDR3 protein. The sample lists hundreds of thousands of distinct CDR3 sequences; more than 45% were seen once. Germline V lookup: CDR1 SEHNR, CDR2 FQNEAQ (reference sequence). This CDR3 is 15 amino acids long. V lost 5 bases to trimming and J lost 10 bases; unmatched junction nucleotides: 14.

The sample taken for sequencing was blood. The source of this sequence is a man aged 30 to 45 in good health. The V call is TRBV7-9, the J call TRBJ2-1; the match to TRBD2 covers 7 bases. CDR3 DNA sequence: TGTGCCAGCAGCCGACGCGAAAGTAGCGGGTACGAGCAGTTCTTC. Its translation is CASSRRESSGYEQFF.